This T cell receptor (beta chain) was retrieved from a study of cytomegalovirus exposure and HLA in healthy donors. PCR employed 60 Vbeta and 13 Jbeta primers. Sequencing was performed with immunoSEQ multiplex PCR; in TCRdb, only in-frame clones are kept and a portion is missing. The sample contains about 75,000 clones, around 83% of which appear only once. The germline V gene encodes CDR1 SGHNT and CDR2 YENEEA. Trimming at V came to 5 bases and at J to 7 bases, leaving 7 bases not matched to a gene. The CDR3 extends over 13 amino acids. Study-wide results and limits: As confirmed in vitro, three CMV-associated chains were specific for CMV antigens.

Regarding this clone: As yet, its antigen is unknown.

This sequence originates from a man aged 65 to 79 in good health and CMV-seropositive. The source material was PBMCs. This sequence joins TRBV11-3 and TRBJ2-7, with 8 nucleotides matching TRBD2. CDR3 in DNA: TGTGCCAGCAGCGCGGGGGGAGGGTTGGAGCAGTACTTC. Amino acid sequence: CASSAGGGLEQYF.